This is a list of T cell receptor beta chains from one sample in a study of cytomegalovirus exposure and HLA in healthy donors. Sequencing used immunoSEQ multiplex PCR; TCRdb keeps in-frame clones, though not all of them. This table has about 110,000 clones, around four fifths appearing once. The sample consisted of PBMCs. These receptors all stem from a woman aged 60-75 years in good health and CMV-seropositive. Both conserved end residues are part of each CDR3. A D gene is named only where the DNA matches it firmly. Where a row states a size, it is once, few, many or the class of an expanded clone; other rows omit it.

j_gene,d_gene,v_gene,abundance,CDR3aa,CDR3nt
TRBJ2-7,TRBD2,TRBV4-2,.,CASSQDLAGDEQYF,TGTGCCAGCAGCCAAGATCTAGCGGGAGACGAGCAGTACTTC
TRBJ2-1,TRBD1,TRBV4-1,once,CASSQGGGGQGAGEQFF,TGCGCCAGCAGCCAAGGGGGGGGAGGACAGGGGGCAGGTGAGCAGTTCTTC
TRBJ2-1,TRBD1,TRBV5-1,once,CASSLDSRQGPAYNEQFF,TGCGCCAGCAGCTTGGATTCCCGACAGGGACCCGCCTACAATGAGCAGTTCTTC
TRBJ2-1,TRBD2,TRBV10-3,.,CAISELGTSGSNEQFF,TGTGCCATCAGTGAGTTAGGGACTAGCGGGAGTAATGAGCAGTTCTTC
TRBJ2-1,.,TRBV19,.,CASKGRGGPFDNEQFF,TGTGCCAGTAAAGGACGCGGAGGGCCGTTTGACAATGAGCAGTTCTTC
TRBJ2-7,.,TRBV7-9,.,CASSGARLVGYEQYF,TGTGCCAGCAGCGGGGCCCGACTTGTGGGCTACGAGCAGTACTTC
TRBJ1-5,.,TRBV6-5,.,CASTTPRGRQPQHF,TGTGCCAGCACTACCCCCCGGGGTCGTCAGCCCCAGCATTTT
TRBJ2-1,TRBD2,TRBV7-3,.,CASSTRLAGFNEQFF,TGTGCCAGCAGCACCCGACTAGCGGGATTCAATGAGCAGTTCTTC
TRBJ2-6,.,TRBV4-1,.,CASSQDSTVSGANVLTF,TGCGCCAGCAGCCAAGATAGCACGGTCTCTGGGGCCAACGTCCTGACTTTC
TRBJ1-2,TRBD1,TRBV5-1,.,CASHDRDYGYTF,TGCGCCAGCCATGACAGGGACTATGGCTACACCTTC
TRBJ1-6,.,TRBV6-4,.,CACPRGNNSPLHF,TGTGCCTGTCCGAGGGGGAACAATTCACCCCTCCACTTT
TRBJ2-1,TRBD2,TRBV12-5,.,CASGLVRAVAGGKEQFF,TGTGCTAGTGGTTTGGTACGCGCGGTCGCGGGAGGGAAAGAGCAGTTCTTC
TRBJ2-1,.,TRBV2,.,CASGKAGIGNSEQFF,TGTGCCAGCGGAAAAGCAGGGATAGGGAATAGTGAGCAGTTCTTC
TRBJ2-4,.,TRBV6-6,.,CASSHQQGEFDIQYF,TGTGCCAGCAGTCACCAACAGGGAGAGTTCGACATTCAGTACTTC
TRBJ1-1,.,TRBV5-1,.,CASSLLAGGGTEAFF,TGCGCCAGCAGCCTCCTCGCGGGGGGGGGCACTGAAGCTTTCTTT
TRBJ1-1,TRBD1,TRBV7-9,.,CASSRWGTAQTPNTEAFF,TGTGCCAGCAGCAGGTGGGGGACAGCTCAGACGCCAAACACTGAAGCTTTCTTT
TRBJ1-1,.,TRBV7-9,.,CASSVWAAMNTEAFF,TGTGCCAGCAGCGTCTGGGCAGCCATGAACACTGAAGCTTTCTTT
TRBJ1-2,TRBD1,TRBV14,.,CASSQGAQGARYGYTF,TGTGCCAGCAGCCAAGGGGCCCAGGGGGCGCGGTATGGCTACACCTTC
TRBJ1-2,.,TRBV9,.,CASSVVQASNYGYTF,TGTGCCAGCAGCGTAGTACAGGCATCTAACTATGGCTACACCTTC
TRBJ1-1,TRBD1,TRBV7-8,.,CASSLGAGGTEAFF,TGTGCCAGCAGCTTAGGGGCAGGGGGCACTGAAGCTTTCTTT
TRBJ2-5,.,TRBV28,.,CASSYLVEETQYF,TGTGCCAGCAGCTATCTAGTGGAAGAGACCCAGTACTTC
TRBJ1-2,TRBD1,TRBV15,.,CATSSDLRGFGYTF,TGTGCCACCAGCAGTGACCTCAGGGGGTTCGGCTACACCTTC
TRBJ2-5,TRBD2,TRBV7-8,.,CASSFGGVTQYF,TGTGCCAGCAGCTTTGGGGGGGTGACCCAGTACTTC
TRBJ2-4,TRBD1,TRBV5-1,.,CASSSHFYRDRGLGQGKNIQYF,TGCGCCAGCAGCTCTCATTTTTACCGGGACAGGGGACTCGGACAAGGAAAAAACATTCAGTACTTC
TRBJ2-7,TRBD2,TRBV28,.,CASSTWGLAGSYEQYF,TGTGCCAGCAGTACGTGGGGACTAGCGGGGTCCTACGAGCAGTACTTC
TRBJ2-4,.,TRBV2,once,CASSGLRVGAKNIQYF,TGTGCCAGCAGTGGTCTGCGGGTGGGGGCCAAAAACATTCAGTACTTC